A single sample gave rise to the 7 T cell receptor beta chains below, sequenced in a study of blood T cells in healthy people across ages. Sample-barcoded 5' priming and a J-beta primer mix drove a second PCR of about 7 to 11 cycles. TCRdb re-derived calls from the 5' RACE reads in MiXCR, one entry per CDR3 protein. The repertoire holds a few hundred thousand distinct CDR3 sequences, 25% to 35% seen once, with approximately 3.6% in the top ten. These data were also filed under a second study, of T cells of mothers and their children.

The source material was blood. The receptor set was obtained from a boy aged 2 to 9 in good health.

The sample holds a few counts of this clonotype. This chain links TRBV25-1 with TRBJ2-5; no reliable D call. Trimming took off 3 bases at V and 8 bases at J, with 16 bases between the two ends. The germline V gene has CDR1 MGHDK and CDR2 SYGVNS. The CDR3 is made up of 14 amino acids. In nucleotides, the CDR3 is TGTGCCAGCAGTGATGAAGGTTCATTGGAAACCCAGTACTTC. It encodes CASSDEGSLETQYF. Full variable domain (rest looked up from reference TRBV25-1 and TRBJ2-5): EADIYQTPRYLVIGTGKKITLECSQTMGHDKMYWYQQDPGMELHLIHYSYGVNSTEKGDLSSESTVSRIRTEHFPLTLESARPSHTSQYLCASSDEGSLETQYFGPGTRLLVL.

This clonotype showed up just a few times. V usage is TRBV29-1 and J usage is TRBJ1-1; perhaps TRBD1 as D (5 bases). Germline-derived CDR1 and CDR2 are SQVTM and ANQGSEA. V was pared by 7 bases and J by 11 bases, with 17 bases between. The CDR3 extends over 11 amino acids. The CDR3 DNA follows: TGCAGCGAAGAGAGGGTAGGGGCGGCTTTCTTT. It encodes CSEERVGAAFF.

J is TRBJ2-7 and V is TRBV25-1; a possible D gene is TRBD1 (6 bases). The CDR3 loop spans 14 amino acids. Trimming shortened V by 2 bases and J by 7 bases, and 15 bases separated the two germline ends. Germline V gene lookup returns CDR1 MGHDK and CDR2 SYGVNS. The CDR3 nucleotides are TGTGCCAGCAGTGAACCGACAGGCACTGAAGAGCAGTACTTC. This sequence encodes CASSEPTGTEEQYF.

This clonotype was seen only a few times. At one boundary the junction diverges from the germline segment, which might be a read error. In nucleotides, the CDR3 is TGTGCTAGCAGCTTAGGGCCCACAACTGAAGCTTTCTTT. Translating gives CASSLGPTTEAFF. V gene TRBV7-7 combines with J gene TRBJ1-1; no reliable D call. Per the germline V gene, CDR1 is SSHAT and CDR2 is FNYEAQ (reference sequence). This CDR3 contains 13 residues.

This clonotype has only one observation. This rearrangement joins TRBV18 to TRBJ1-5; D perhaps matches TRBD1 (5 bases). Trimming removed 3 bases at V and 9 bases at J, with 15 bases between. The CDR3 runs to 14 residues. From germline, CDR1 is KGHSH and CDR2 LQKENI. This CDR3 is CASSPDSAVWPQHF. Written as DNA, the CDR3 is TGTGCCAGCTCACCCGACAGCGCTGTATGGCCCCAGCATTTT. The whole variable domain, remainder taken from reference TRBV18 and TRBJ1-5, is NAGVMQNPRHLVRRRGQEARLRCSPMKGHSHVYWYRQLPEEGLKFMVYLQKENIIDESGMPKERFSAEFPKEGPSILRIQQVVRGDSAAYFCASSPDSAVWPQHFGDGTRLSIL.

The V and J genes are TRBV6-2 or TRBV6-3 and TRBJ1-1, with TRBD1 matching 7 bases. The J segment lost 1 base and the V segment lost 7 bases, leaving 3 bases of the junction unmatched. The CDR3 consists of 13 residues. In germline, CDR1 is MNHEY, CDR2 SVGEGT. In nucleotides, the CDR3 is TGTGCCAGCACCTACAGGGGGAACACTGAAGCTTTCTTT. Translating gives CASTYRGNTEAFF.

The chain carries TRBV29-1 and TRBJ2-2; TRBD1 aligns across 10 bases. The CDR3 has 15 amino acids. Germline V CDR1 and CDR2: SQVTM, ANQGSEA. The ends lost 2 bases at V and 4 bases at J; junction bases unmatched: 4. CDR3 loop: CSVESDRGLTGELFF. The CDR3, as DNA: TGCAGCGTTGAAAGCGACAGGGGGCTCACCGGGGAGCTGTTTTTT.